Presented here are 4 T cell receptor beta chains from one specimen sequenced in a study of blood T cell repertoires in COVID-19. Some clones are missing from TCRdb's copy, which holds only in-frame ones; the method was immunoSEQ multiplex PCR. The data hold roughly 180,000 clones, with roughly 90% observed a single time. Sequenced material: peripheral blood. All receptors derive from a man aged 70 or older with active or convalescent COVID-19.

The V call is TRBV11-3, the J call TRBJ2-5; 7 bases match TRBD1. The V and J ends lost 1 base and 1 base, in that order; junction bases with no gene match: 3. The V gene's germline CDR1 is SGHNT and CDR2 YENEEA. CDR3 length equals 15 residues. This chain's CDR3 is CASSLGGTVQETQYF. In DNA form, the CDR3 reads TGTGCCAGCAGCTTAGGAGGGACAGTCCAAGAGACCCAGTACTTC.

V and J are TRBV6-6 and TRBJ1-5; TRBD1 matches 8 bases. With 5 bases clipped from V and 2 bases from J, the junction kept 5 bases outside the gene matches. Germline assignment: CDR1 MNHNY and CDR2 SVGAGI (reference sequence). This CDR3 has 15 amino acids. The CDR3 sequence: CASSIQGGGNQPQHF. CDR3 sequence (DNA): TGTGCCAGCAGTATACAGGGGGGCGGCAATCAGCCCCAGCATTTT.

The chain recombines TRBV5-4 with TRBJ1-2; D perhaps matches TRBD1 (6 bases). V lost 4 bases to trimming and J lost 0 bases, with 10 bases between them. This CDR3 is 14 amino acids long. The germline V gene has CDR1 SGHNT and CDR2 YYREEE (reference sequence). CDR3 coding DNA: TGTGCCAGCAGCCGGACAGCGACTAACTATGGCTACACCTTC. Translated: CASSRTATNYGYTF.

J is TRBJ1-5 and V is TRBV7-2, with D possibly TRBD1 on 5 matching bases. The germline V gene encodes CDR1 SGHTA and CDR2 FQGNSA. The CDR3 sequence is 14 residues long. V lost 2 bases to trimming and J lost 3 bases, with 8 bases between them. The DNA of the CDR3 is TGTGCCAGCAGCTTAAGGGGTAACAATCAGCCCCAGCATTTT. It translates to CASSLRGNNQPQHF.